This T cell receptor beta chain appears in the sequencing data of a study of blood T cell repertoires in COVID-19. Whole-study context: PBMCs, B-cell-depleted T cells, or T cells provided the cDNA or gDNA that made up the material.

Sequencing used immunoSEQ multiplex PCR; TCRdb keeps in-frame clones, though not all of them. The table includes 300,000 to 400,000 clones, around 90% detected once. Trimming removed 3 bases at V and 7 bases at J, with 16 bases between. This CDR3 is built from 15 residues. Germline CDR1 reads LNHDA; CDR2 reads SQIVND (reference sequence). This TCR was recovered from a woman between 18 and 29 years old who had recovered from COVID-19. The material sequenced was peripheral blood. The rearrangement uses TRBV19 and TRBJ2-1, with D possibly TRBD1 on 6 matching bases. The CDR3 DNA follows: TGTGCCAGTAGTATTCCAGGACAGCCAGGGAATGAGCAGTTCTTC. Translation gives CASSIPGQPGNEQFF.